These T cell receptor beta chains were read from a single sample in a study of shared clonotypes between healthy human individuals. The data were produced by immunoSEQ multiplex PCR, yet TCRdb's version contains in-frame clones alone and is incomplete. The repertoire holds 2 million to 2.5 million clones, with more than 90% as singletons. Specimen: naive CD4+ T cells sorted from blood. Receptor source: a young man in good health. Both conserved end residues are part of each CDR3. The D gene is left open where the match is weak. The size of a clone is reported for some rows only, either as once, few or many, or as a class for expanded clones.

TRBD1,TRBJ2-7,-,TRBV6-6,CASIDRGQGGTYEQYF,TGTGCCAGCATCGACAGGGGACAGGGTGGGACCTACGAGCAGTACTTC
TRBD1,TRBJ1-6,once,TRBV5-4,CASSSGTGSSYNSPLHF,TGTGCCAGCAGCTCCGGGACAGGGAGCTCCTATAATTCACCCCTCCACTTT
-,TRBJ1-5,-,TRBV29-1,CSVDGGGLGQPQHF,TGCAGCGTTGACGGGGGAGGTCTAGGTCAGCCCCAGCATTTT
-,TRBJ2-7,-,TRBV18,CASSPTATYEQYF,TGTGCCAGCTCACCGACCGCCACCTACGAGCAGTACTTC
-,TRBJ2-7,-,TRBV7-6,CASSLLTGLGHEQYF,TGTGCCAGCAGCCTTCTGACGGGCCTGGGACACGAGCAGTACTTC
-,TRBJ1-1,-,TRBV30,CAWKFGEADPEAFF,TGTGCCTGGAAATTCGGGGAGGCAGACCCTGAAGCTTTCTTT
-,TRBJ1-1,-,TRBV2,CASSVTEMNTEAFF,TGTGCCAGCAGTGTAACAGAGATGAACACTGAAGCTTTCTTT
TRBD1,TRBJ1-5,-,TRBV5-1,CASPGTDRDSNQPQHF,TGCGCCAGCCCCGGGACAGATCGTGATAGCAATCAGCCCCAGCATTTT
-,TRBJ2-7,-,TRBV19,CASSDHRLEQYF,TGTGCCAGTAGTGATCATAGGCTCGAGCAGTACTTC
-,TRBJ1-5,few,TRBV18,CASSRDSNQPQHF,TGTGCCAGCTCACGGGACAGCAATCAGCCCCAGCATTTT
-,TRBJ1-2,-,TRBV30,CAWSEVLGSPNYGYTF,TGTGCCTGGAGTGAAGTTTTGGGGAGTCCTAACTATGGCTACACCTTC
-,TRBJ1-6,-,TRBV5-4,CASSSDRAYNSPLHF,TGTGCCAGCAGCTCTGACCGCGCCTATAATTCACCCCTCCACTTT
-,TRBJ2-5,-,TRBV10-3,CAISMNSQETQYF,TGTGCCATCAGTATGAACTCACAAGAGACCCAGTACTTC
-,TRBJ1-3,-,TRBV30,CAWERAGNTIYF,TGTGCCTGGGAGAGGGCTGGAAACACCATATATTTT
TRBD1,TRBJ1-6,few,TRBV2,CASNTGVDSPLHF,TGTGCCAGCAATACAGGGGTTGATTCACCCCTCCACTTT
-,TRBJ1-2,-,TRBV2,CAKQNLNYGYTF,TGTGCCAAACAGAACCTTAACTATGGCTACACCTTC
-,TRBJ1-2,-,TRBV7-8,CASSYQGLGLNYGYTF,TGTGCCAGCAGCTATCAGGGATTGGGCCTTAACTATGGCTACACCTTC
-,TRBJ2-5,-,TRBV7-9,CASSLRFGGYRETQYF,TGTGCCAGCAGCTTAAGATTTGGGGGATACCGGGAGACCCAGTACTTC